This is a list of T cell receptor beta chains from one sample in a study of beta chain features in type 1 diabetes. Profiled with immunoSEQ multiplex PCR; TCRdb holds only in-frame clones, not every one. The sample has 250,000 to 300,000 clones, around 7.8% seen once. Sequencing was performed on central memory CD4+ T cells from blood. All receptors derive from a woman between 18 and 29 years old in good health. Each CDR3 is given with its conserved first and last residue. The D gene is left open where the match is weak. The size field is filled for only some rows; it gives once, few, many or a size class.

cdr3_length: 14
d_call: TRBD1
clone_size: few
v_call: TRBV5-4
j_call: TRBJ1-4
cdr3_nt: TGCGCCAGCAGCCAAAGGGACAGGGAGGAAAAACTGTTTTTT
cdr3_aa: CASSQRDREEKLFF

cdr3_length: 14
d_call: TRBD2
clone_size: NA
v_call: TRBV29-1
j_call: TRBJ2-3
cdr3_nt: TGCAGCGTTGAAGCTAGCGGGAGCACAGATACGCAGTATTTT
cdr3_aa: CSVEASGSTDTQYF

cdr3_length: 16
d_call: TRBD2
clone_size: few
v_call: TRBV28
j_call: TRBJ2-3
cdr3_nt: TGTGCCAGCAGTTTCTGGGCTAGCGGGAGGATGGATACGCAGTATTTT
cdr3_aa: CASSFWASGRMDTQYF

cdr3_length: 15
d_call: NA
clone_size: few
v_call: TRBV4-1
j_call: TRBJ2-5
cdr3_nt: TGCGCCAGCAGCCAAGTGGGGACGGTCAAAGAGACCCAGTACTTC
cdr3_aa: CASSQVGTVKETQYF

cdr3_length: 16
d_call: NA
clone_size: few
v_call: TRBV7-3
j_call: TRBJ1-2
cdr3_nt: TGTGCCAGCAGCTTGGCCGGGACACTTGATAACTATGGCTACACCTTC
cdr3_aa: CASSLAGTLDNYGYTF

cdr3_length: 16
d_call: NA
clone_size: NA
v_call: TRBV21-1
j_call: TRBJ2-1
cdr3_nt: TGTGCCCGCCCTTGGACTAGCGGTAGCTCCTACAATGAGCAGTTCTTC
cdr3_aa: CARPWTSGSSYNEQFF

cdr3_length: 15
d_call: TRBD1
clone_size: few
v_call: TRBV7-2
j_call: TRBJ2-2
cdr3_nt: TGTGCCAGCAGCACTGGACAGGGTAGTGCCGGGGAGCTGTTTTTT
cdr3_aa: CASSTGQGSAGELFF

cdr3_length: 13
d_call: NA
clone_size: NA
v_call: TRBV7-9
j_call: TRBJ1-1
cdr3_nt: TGTGCCAGCAGCTCGGGTGGTGGGACTGAAGCTTTCTTT
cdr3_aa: CASSSGGGTEAFF

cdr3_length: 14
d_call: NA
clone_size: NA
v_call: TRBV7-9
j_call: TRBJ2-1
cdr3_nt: TGTGCCAGCAGGCCAGGAGGCCTGGTAGGCGAGCAGTTCTTC
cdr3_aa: CASRPGGLVGEQFF

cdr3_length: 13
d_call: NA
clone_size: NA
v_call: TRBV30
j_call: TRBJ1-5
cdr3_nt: TGTGCCTGGAGTGTACGAAACAATCAGCCCCAGCATTTT
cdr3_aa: CAWSVRNNQPQHF

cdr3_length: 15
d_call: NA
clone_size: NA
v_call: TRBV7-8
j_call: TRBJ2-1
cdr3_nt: TGTGCCAGCAGCTTAGCCGGGCAGGCTTACAATGAGCAGTTCTTC
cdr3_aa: CASSLAGQAYNEQFF

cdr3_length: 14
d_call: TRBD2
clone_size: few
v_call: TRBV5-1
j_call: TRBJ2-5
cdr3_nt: TGCGCCAGCAGCTTGGTGGCGGGAGCCGAGACCCAGTACTTC
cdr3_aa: CASSLVAGAETQYF

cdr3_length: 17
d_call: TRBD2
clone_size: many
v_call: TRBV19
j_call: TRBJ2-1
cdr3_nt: TGTGCCACTAGAGGGAGCGGGAGGTTAAAATCCTACAATGAGCAGTTCTTC
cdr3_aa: CATRGSGRLKSYNEQFF

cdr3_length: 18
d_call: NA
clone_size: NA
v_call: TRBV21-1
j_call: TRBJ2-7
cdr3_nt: TGTGCCAGCAGCCTACATACAGGGGAGTTAGGGTCATCCTACGAGCAGTACTTC
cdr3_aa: CASSLHTGELGSSYEQYF

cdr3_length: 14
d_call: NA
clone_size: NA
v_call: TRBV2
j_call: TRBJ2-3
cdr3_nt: TGTGCCAGCAGGGTACAGCTTAGCACAGATACGCAGTATTTT
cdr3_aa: CASRVQLSTDTQYF

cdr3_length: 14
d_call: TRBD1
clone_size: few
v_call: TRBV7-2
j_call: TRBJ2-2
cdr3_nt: TGTGCCAGCAGCTCAGGCTACAGGGGTGGGGAGCTGTTTTTT
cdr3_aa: CASSSGYRGGELFF

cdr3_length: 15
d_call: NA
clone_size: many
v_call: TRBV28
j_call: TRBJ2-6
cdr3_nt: TGTGCCAGCAGTTCTACAGGGACTGGGGCCAACGTCCTGACTTTC
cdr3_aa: CASSSTGTGANVLTF

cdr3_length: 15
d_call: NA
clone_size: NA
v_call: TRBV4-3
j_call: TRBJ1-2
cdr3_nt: TGCGCCAGCAGCCAAGGGGGTGCCGGCCCCTATGGCTACACCTTC
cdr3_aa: CASSQGGAGPYGYTF

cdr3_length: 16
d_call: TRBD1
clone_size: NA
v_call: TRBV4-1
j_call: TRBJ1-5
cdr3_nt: TGCGCCAGCAGCCAACCGGACAGGGGGGTTAATCAGCCCCAGCATTTT
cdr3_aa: CASSQPDRGVNQPQHF

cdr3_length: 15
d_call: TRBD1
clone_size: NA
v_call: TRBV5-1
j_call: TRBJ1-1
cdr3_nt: TGCGCCAGCAGCTCTGGACAGGGAAGTCACACTGAAGCTTTCTTT
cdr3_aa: CASSSGQGSHTEAFF

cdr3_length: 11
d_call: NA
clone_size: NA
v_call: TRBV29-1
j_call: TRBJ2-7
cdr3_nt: TGCAGCGTTATTGGGTACGGCGAGCAGTACTTC
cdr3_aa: CSVIGYGEQYF

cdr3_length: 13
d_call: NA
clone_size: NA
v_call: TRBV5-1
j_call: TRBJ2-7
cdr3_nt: TGCGCCAGCAGCCGTGGCGAGGGTTACGAGCAGTACTTC
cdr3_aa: CASSRGEGYEQYF

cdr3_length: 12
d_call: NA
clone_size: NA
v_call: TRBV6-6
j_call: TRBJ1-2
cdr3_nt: TGTGCCAGCAGGGAGGGATTGGGGGGCTACACCTTC
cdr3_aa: CASREGLGGYTF

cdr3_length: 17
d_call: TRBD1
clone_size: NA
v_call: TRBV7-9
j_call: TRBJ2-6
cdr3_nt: TGTGCCAGCAGCCCCGGGACAGGAGTATCTGGGGCCAACGTCCTGACTTTC
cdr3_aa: CASSPGTGVSGANVLTF

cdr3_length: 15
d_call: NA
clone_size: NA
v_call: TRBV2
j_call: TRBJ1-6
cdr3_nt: TGTGCCAGCAGAACGGGGCAAGGCTATAATTCACCCCTCCACTTT
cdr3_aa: CASRTGQGYNSPLHF

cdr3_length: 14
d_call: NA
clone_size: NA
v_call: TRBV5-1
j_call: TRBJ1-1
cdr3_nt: TGCGCCAGCAGCTTGGTGGCAGGGAGCACTGAAGCTTTCTTT
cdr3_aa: CASSLVAGSTEAFF

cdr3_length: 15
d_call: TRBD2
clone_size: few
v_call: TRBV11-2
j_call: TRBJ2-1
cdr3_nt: TGTGCCAGCAGCTCTAGACTAGCGGGATACAATGAGCAGTTCTTC
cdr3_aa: CASSSRLAGYNEQFF

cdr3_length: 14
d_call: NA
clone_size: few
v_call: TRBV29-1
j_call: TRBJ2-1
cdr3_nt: TGCAGCGTGAACCCCACAACAGATTACAATGAGCAGTTCTTC
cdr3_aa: CSVNPTTDYNEQFF

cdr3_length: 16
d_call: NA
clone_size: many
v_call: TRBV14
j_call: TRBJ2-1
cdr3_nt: TGTGCCAGCAGCCAAGATTGGTCAATCCCTCACAATGAGCAGTTCTTC
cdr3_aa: CASSQDWSIPHNEQFF

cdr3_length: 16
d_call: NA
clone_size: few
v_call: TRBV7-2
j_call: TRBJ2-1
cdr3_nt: TGTGCCAGCAGCGCCTGGCGGACAAGCTCCTACAATGAGCAGTTCTTC
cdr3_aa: CASSAWRTSSYNEQFF

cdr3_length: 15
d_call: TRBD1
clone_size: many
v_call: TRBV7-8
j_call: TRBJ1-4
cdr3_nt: TGTGCCAGCAGTCTCTCGACAGGGTATATACCGAAACTGTTTTTT
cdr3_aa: CASSLSTGYIPKLFF

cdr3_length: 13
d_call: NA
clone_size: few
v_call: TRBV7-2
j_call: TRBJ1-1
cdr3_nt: TGTGCCAGCAGCTCCGTCTTGAGCACTGAAGCTTTCTTT
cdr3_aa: CASSSVLSTEAFF